This TCR beta chain was sequenced in a study of T cell responses to AZD1222 COVID-19 vaccine. Across the study: Second-dose timings of about 4 or about 12 weeks were pooled. Study observations and caveats: When two AZD1222 doses had been given, Spike-specific TCR breadth and depth rose.

The table came from immunoSEQ multiplex PCR; TCRdb's copy has only in-frame clones and leaves some out. The sample carries tens of thousands of clones, about 90% recorded once. A word on this clone: Its antigen is not known.

This CDR3 has 11 amino acids. V dropped 1 base and J dropped 11 bases, with 9 bases sitting between them. The V gene's germline CDR1 is DFQATT and CDR2 SNEGSKA (reference sequence). The clonotype was recovered from an adult in good health. The chain carries TRBV20-1 and TRBJ1-5; D possibly corresponds to TRBD1 (5 bases). The sample consisted of peripheral blood, taken on day 0 of AZD1222 vaccination. The CDR3 here is CSARGGVSQHF. CDR3 DNA sequence: TGCAGTGCTAGAGGGGGGGTGTCCCAGCATTTT.